The rows below give T cell receptor beta chains drawn from one sample of a study of low-dose radiotherapy and immunotherapy resistance in tumors. MiXCR was run by TCRdb on the reads, yielding one entry per CDR3 protein. The table records 55,000 to 65,000 distinct CDR3 sequences, more than 25% of them present only once. The starting material was PBMCs, obtained before treatment. The receptors here all came from a male donor with rectosigmoid adenocarcinoma. CDR3s include the opening cysteine and the closing phenylalanine or tryptophan.

J: TRBJ2-1; V: TRBV29-1; length: 14; CDR3: CSVRGQAAINEQFF
J: TRBJ2-6; V: TRBV4-1; length: 15; CDR3: CASSQGSSGANVLTF
J: TRBJ2-7; V: TRBV25-1; length: 12; CDR3: CASRRDSDEQYF
J: TRBJ2-7; V: TRBV12-5; length: 13; CDR3: CASGPGQIYEQYF
J: TRBJ2-7; V: TRBV7-2; length: 11; CDR3: CASSRTYEQYF
J: TRBJ1-5; V: TRBV12-3/TRBV12-4; length: 15; CDR3: CASSGWTGGNQPQHF
J: TRBJ2-5; V: TRBV13; length: 15; CDR3: CASSIASGTAETQYF
J: TRBJ2-2; V: TRBV24-1; length: 15; CDR3: CATSDSGHFTGELFF
J: TRBJ2-7; V: TRBV7-2; length: 14; CDR3: CASSLVSGSYEQYF
J: TRBJ1-5; V: TRBV19; length: 16; CDR3: CASSIDTGQSNQPQHF
J: TRBJ2-7; V: TRBV4-3; length: 15; CDR3: CASSRGLAGTYEQYF
J: TRBJ1-1; V: TRBV7-9; length: 13; CDR3: CASSLARNTEAFF
J: TRBJ2-3; V: TRBV28; length: 14; CDR3: CATDPGQGTDTQYF
J: TRBJ2-7; V: TRBV20-1; length: 13; CDR3: CSVRTSGNYEQYF
J: TRBJ2-1; V: TRBV5-1; length: 14; CDR3: CASSRGQGTDEQFF
J: TRBJ2-6; V: TRBV6-6; length: 14; CDR3: CASSRGTGANVLTF
J: TRBJ2-3; V: TRBV29-1; length: 10; CDR3: CSVGEDTQYF
J: TRBJ1-5; V: TRBV2; length: 13; CDR3: CASSLQGEWPQHF
J: TRBJ2-5; V: TRBV15; length: 13; CDR3: CATSGPTMETQYF
J: TRBJ1-1; V: TRBV29-1; length: 15; CDR3: CSVEADRGAATEAFF
J: TRBJ2-7; V: TRBV11-3; length: 13; CDR3: CASSQGHLYEQYF
J: TRBJ2-7; V: TRBV7-2; length: 16; CDR3: CASSLGSWGGGDEQYF
J: TRBJ2-4; V: TRBV23-1; length: 18; CDR3: CASSRTGTDRIAKNIQYF
J: TRBJ2-7; V: TRBV27; length: 14; CDR3: CASSLRGIPYEQYF
J: TRBJ2-3; V: TRBV24-1; length: 15; CDR3: CATSNGRKGTDTQYF
J: TRBJ1-4; V: TRBV10-1; length: 21; CDR3: CASIDLLTTEAFDRGEEKLFF
J: TRBJ2-1; V: TRBV28; length: 14; CDR3: CASRPEPSYNEQFF
J: TRBJ1-1; V: TRBV28; length: 13; CDR3: CASRPTLGTEAFF
J: TRBJ2-7; V: TRBV29-1; length: 14; CDR3: CSVGASLSSYEQYF
J: TRBJ2-3; V: TRBV7-9; length: 12; CDR3: CASSLAEDTQYF
J: TRBJ2-5; V: TRBV5-1; length: 14; CDR3: CASSFGQGRETQYF
J: TRBJ2-7; V: TRBV7-2; length: 14; CDR3: CASSFEAGNYEQYF
J: TRBJ1-5; V: TRBV7-9; length: 13; CDR3: CASSLDLNQPQHF
J: TRBJ2-7; V: TRBV28; length: 12; CDR3: CAISKLIYEQYF
J: TRBJ2-1; V: TRBV28; length: 16; CDR3: CASSPSEAGAYNEQFF
J: TRBJ2-1; V: TRBV20-1; length: 13; CDR3: CSAGGLGDNEQFF
J: TRBJ2-3; V: TRBV20-1; length: 14; CDR3: CSARATSSTDTQYF
J: TRBJ2-2; V: TRBV5-6; length: 15; CDR3: CASSLGTGATGELFF
J: TRBJ2-3; V: TRBV30; length: 14; CDR3: CASSGAESTDTQYF
J: TRBJ2-2; V: TRBV12-3/TRBV12-4; length: 14; CDR3: CASSLRGFTGELFF
J: TRBJ2-1; V: TRBV7-2; length: 13; CDR3: CAVPGTSLHEQFF
J: TRBJ2-2; V: TRBV27; length: 16; CDR3: CASTPSGGLNTGELFF
J: TRBJ1-3; V: TRBV6-5; length: 15; CDR3: CASSYSSLSGNTIYF
J: TRBJ2-7; V: TRBV27; length: 15; CDR3: CASSLWTGGAWEQYF
J: TRBJ1-6; V: TRBV20-1; length: 14; CDR3: CSARSTSGNSPLHF
J: TRBJ2-4; V: TRBV28; length: 16; CDR3: CASRTRTDSVRNIQYF
J: TRBJ2-3; V: TRBV9; length: 15; CDR3: CASSVRALATDTQYF
J: TRBJ2-7; V: TRBV7-8; length: 14; CDR3: CASSPIEGGGEQYF
J: TRBJ2-3; V: TRBV4-3; length: 19; CDR3: CASSQDHGGGAGFTDTQYF
J: TRBJ2-3; V: TRBV5-4; length: 16; CDR3: CASSGTGGSPADTQYF
J: TRBJ2-7; V: TRBV9; length: 12; CDR3: CASKGQGSEQYF
J: TRBJ2-2; V: TRBV5-6; length: 13; CDR3: CASSLAPAGELFF
J: TRBJ2-3; V: TRBV4-3; length: 15; CDR3: CASSQDPDSTDTQYF